The 14 T cell receptor beta chains listed next were all sequenced from one sample in a study of shared clonotypes between healthy human individuals. Clones were read by immunoSEQ multiplex PCR, and TCRdb kept only the in-frame ones, dropping some. The sample gives approximately 980,000 clones, 76% of which show up once; around 1.4% is in the top ten. The sample consisted of memory CD4+ T cells sorted from blood. Subset reported: CD45RA-negative fraction. These receptors were collected from a man aged 18 to 35 in good health.

This sequence joins TRBV5-1 and TRBJ1-5; D uncertain. Germline values: CDR1 SGHRS, CDR2 YFSETQ. The CDR3 has 15 residues. V dropped 5 bases and J dropped 0 bases, with 12 bases sitting between them. Written as DNA, the CDR3 is TGCGCCAGCAGTCCGACACCTTATAGCAATCAGCCCCAGCATTTT. Residues: CASSPTPYSNQPQHF.

The chain employs TRBV2 and TRBJ2-5; D may match TRBD1 or TRBD2 (5 bases each). CDR3 length: 14 residues. The V gene's germline CDR1 is SNHLY and CDR2 FYNNEI. V lost 5 bases and J lost 1, with 11 bases in between. Here the CDR3 DNA reads TGTGCCAGCAGTTTCCAGGGAGTCCAAGAGACCCAGTACTTC. This encodes CASSFQGVQETQYF.

J is TRBJ2-1 and V is TRBV25-1; TRBD2 might be the D (6 bases). Germline V gene sequence: CDR1 MGHDK, CDR2 SYGVNS. This CDR3 contains 16 residues. The V end was cut by 2 bases, the J end by 5 bases, with 16 bases between. The CDR3 DNA sequence: TGTGCCAGCAGTGAAGGCTCGGGGGTGGGTCACAATGAGCAGTTCTTC. This codes for CASSEGSGVGHNEQFF.

This clone was found many times. The chain uses TRBV2 and TRBJ2-1; 11 bases map to TRBD2. Germline V gene lookup returns CDR1 SNHLY and CDR2 FYNNEI. CDR3 size: 12 residues. V gave up 3 bases and J gave up 14 bases; unmatched junction bases: 3. DNA of the CDR3: TGTGCCAGCAGTGAGACTAGCGGGGTAAAGTTCTTC. This codes for CASSETSGVKFF. The variable domain in full, with the rest retrieved from reference TRBV2 and TRBJ2-1, is EPEVTQTPSHQVTQMGQEVILRCVPISNHLYFYWYRQILGQKVEFLVSFYNNEISEKSEIFDDQFSVERPDGSNFTLKIRSTKLEDSAMYFCASSETSGVKFFGPGTRLTVL.

The chain couples TRBV2 to TRBJ2-5; 7 bases agree with TRBD2. The germline CDR1 and CDR2 sequences are SNHLY and FYNNEI. V shed 2 bases, J shed 5 bases, and the junction held 8 bases outside the gene matches. CDR3 length: 15 amino acids. The CDR3 bases are TGTGCCAGCAGTGAATGGAGCGGGGTAAGGGAGACCCAGTACTTC. This codes for CASSEWSGVRETQYF.

The CDR3 spells CASSPPIISSTGVKLNSPLHF. For the CDR3, the DNA is TGTGCCAGCTCACCACCGATCATTTCCTCGACAGGGGTGAAATTGAATTCACCCCTCCACTTT. The chain joins TRBV18 to TRBJ1-6, with 8 bases identical to TRBD1. V trimming: 0 bases; J trimming: 7 bases; junction bases outside the gene matches: 20. The CDR3 is 21 amino acids. The germline CDR1 and CDR2 sequences are KGHSH and LQKENI.

This clone was seen more than once but under ten times. The V and J genes are TRBV7-9 and TRBJ1-5; D unclear. The CDR3 consists of 15 residues. Germline V gene data show CDR1 as SEHNR and CDR2 as FQNEAQ (reference sequence). V was cut by 1 base and J by 5 bases, with 12 bases left in between. For the CDR3, the DNA is TGTGCCAGCAGCTTAGGTGACGGTCGAGATCAGCCCCAGCATTTT. Protein sequence: CASSLGDGRDQPQHF.

The rearrangement joins TRBV10-3 to TRBJ2-1; 11 bases fit TRBD2. The CDR3 length is 17 residues. Germline CDR1 reads ENHRY; CDR2 reads SYGVKD. With 11 bases clipped from V and 0 bases from J, the junction kept 12 bases outside the gene matches. CDR3 DNA: TGTGCCGCCTCGGGACTAGCGGCTTTTCTCTCCTACAATGAGCAGTTCTTC. Amino acids: CAASGLAAFLSYNEQFF.

This clone was detected only once. This chain uses TRBV5-5 with TRBJ1-2, with a tentative D call TRBD1 (5 bases). V was pared by 4 bases and J by 2 bases, with 15 bases between. The CDR3 sequence is 15 residues long. Germline V gives CDR1 SGHKS, CDR2 YYEKEE (reference sequence). As DNA, the CDR3 is TGTGCCAGCAGCCCTGACAGTTTTCTAAACTATGGCTACACCTTC. This encodes CASSPDSFLNYGYTF.

The chain is built from TRBV5-1 and TRBJ1-6, with TRBD1 matching 7 bases. The CDR3 sequence is 15 residues long. The V gene end was trimmed by 1 base and the J gene end by 8 bases; junction bases not matched to a gene: 6. The germline CDR1 and CDR2 sequences are SGHRS and YFSETQ. The CDR3 region is CASSLIGTEDSPLHF. CDR3 DNA sequence: TGCGCCAGCAGCTTGATTGGGACAGAGGATTCACCCCTCCACTTT.

The CDR3 loop reads CASIPREGPEAFF. For the CDR3, the DNA is TGTGCCAGTATACCCAGGGAAGGGCCTGAAGCTTTCTTT. The chain combines TRBV19 with TRBJ1-1; D perhaps matches TRBD1 (5 bases). Germline V lookup: CDR1 LNHDA, CDR2 SQIVND (reference sequence). The CDR3 sequence is 13 residues long. V was cut by 7 bases and J by 6 bases, with 15 bases left in between.

This clone has a count of ten or more. The CDR3 here is CASSLGSTGRRSGNTIYF. CDR3 DNA: TGCGCCAGCAGCTTGGGTTCGACAGGACGTAGGTCTGGAAACACCATATATTTT. The genes are TRBV5-1 and TRBJ1-3; tentative D call: TRBD1 (6 bases). The CDR3 is 18 residues long. CDR1 SGHRS and CDR2 YFSETQ come from the germline V gene. V was trimmed by 0 bases and J by 1 base, leaving 17 bases between them.

The chain combines TRBV6-5 with TRBJ2-7, with TRBD1 matching 7 bases. The length of the CDR3 is 13 residues. Looked up from germline, CDR1 is MNHEY and CDR2 is SVGAGI. The junction had 4 bases not matched to a gene; V was cut back by 4 bases and J by 4 bases. The CDR3 loop is CASSSGQLYEQYF. The CDR3 DNA sequence: TGTGCCAGCAGTTCGGGACAGCTGTACGAGCAGTACTTC.

The chain has TRBV7-9 and TRBJ2-5; perhaps D is TRBD1 or TRBD2 (5 bases each). V shed 5 bases and J shed 2 bases, with 15 bases lying between them. Germline V gene sequence: CDR1 SEHNR, CDR2 FQNEAQ (reference sequence). This CDR3 comprises 15 residues. CDR3 nucleotide sequence: TGTGCCAGCAGCCTTGGGGGTTGGGGGCAAGAGACCCAGTACTTC. Residues: CASSLGGWGQETQYF.